Shown below are 5 T cell receptor beta chains from a single sample sequenced in a study of vaccination effects on CD4 cells after COVID-19. Their antigens remain unidentified. Profiled with immunoSEQ multiplex PCR; TCRdb holds only in-frame clones, not every one. The sample shows around 20,000 clones, approximately 79% of them seen only once. ViraFEST assay sequencing came after antigen-specific CD4+ T cells were expanded with viral peptide pools. CD4+ T cells were isolated after about nine days of culture. Participants completed two doses of the BNT162b2 or mRNA-1273 vaccine. Sequenced material: CD4+ T cells from PBMCs cultured with HCoV-229E spike peptides, taken after COVID-19 vaccination. The receptor source for this set is a human donor who received a COVID-19 vaccine.

V usage is TRBV19 and J usage is TRBJ1-5, with a tentative D call TRBD1 (6 bases). The V end lost 7 bases, the J end lost 4 bases, and 14 bases lay between the germline ends. There are 14 residues in the CDR3. The V gene's germline CDR1 is LNHDA and CDR2 SQIVND (reference sequence). CDR3 region: CASNLQGRNQPQHF. CDR3 DNA: TGTGCCAGTAACCTACAGGGCAGAAATCAGCCCCAGCATTTT.

This clone has only a few counts. V usage is TRBV5-4 and J usage is TRBJ2-3, with 8 nucleotides matching TRBD2. With 3 bases clipped from V and 3 bases from J, the junction kept 9 bases outside the gene matches. The germline V gene has CDR1 SGHNT and CDR2 YYREEE (reference sequence). The CDR3 runs to 16 residues. The CDR3 loop is CASSSLLLADTDTQYF. Here the CDR3 DNA reads TGTGCCAGCAGCTCCCTCTTACTAGCGGATACAGATACGCAGTATTTT.

The V gene is TRBV3-1 (or the pseudogene TRBV3-2), the J gene TRBJ2-7; 9 bases map to TRBD1. The CDR3 is made up of 16 amino acids. Germline CDR1 reads LGHDT; CDR2 reads YNNKEL (reference sequence). V gave up 5 bases and J gave up 3 bases; unmatched junction bases: 11. CDR3 amino acids: CASSATQTGGLYEQYF. For the CDR3, the DNA is TGTGCCAGCAGCGCAACCCAGACAGGGGGTCTCTACGAGCAGTACTTC.

The rearrangement uses TRBV19 and TRBJ2-7; D unresolved. Germline lookup yields CDR1 LNHDA and CDR2 SQIVND (reference sequence). V was shortened by 9 bases and J by 0 bases, with 15 bases between the two germline ends. This CDR3 comprises 14 residues. CDR3 nucleotides: TGTGCCAGCACAAGGGCCATCGGCTCCTACGAGCAGTACTTC. Its translation: CASTRAIGSYEQYF.

The chain couples TRBV19 to TRBJ2-5; 11 positions agree with TRBD2. The ends lost 6 bases at V and 2 bases at J; junction bases unmatched: 14. The CDR3 runs to 18 residues. Germline loops: CDR1 LNHDA, CDR2 SQIVND (reference sequence). The CDR3 coding sequence is TGTGCCAGTAGCCAGCAGCCTAGCGGGGGGCCTACTCAAGAGACCCAGTACTTC. Translation: CASSQQPSGGPTQETQYF.